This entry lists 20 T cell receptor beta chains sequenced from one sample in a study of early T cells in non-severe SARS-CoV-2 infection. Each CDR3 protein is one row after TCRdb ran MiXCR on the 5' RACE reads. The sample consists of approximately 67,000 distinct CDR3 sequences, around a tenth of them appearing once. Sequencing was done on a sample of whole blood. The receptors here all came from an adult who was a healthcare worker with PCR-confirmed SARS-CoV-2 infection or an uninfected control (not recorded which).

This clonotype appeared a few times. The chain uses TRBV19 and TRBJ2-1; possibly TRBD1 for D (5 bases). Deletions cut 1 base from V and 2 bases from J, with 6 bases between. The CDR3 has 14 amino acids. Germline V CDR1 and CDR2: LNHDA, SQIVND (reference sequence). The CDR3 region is CASSIGQTYNEQFF. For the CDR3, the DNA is TGTGCCAGTAGTATAGGACAGACCTACAATGAGCAGTTCTTC.

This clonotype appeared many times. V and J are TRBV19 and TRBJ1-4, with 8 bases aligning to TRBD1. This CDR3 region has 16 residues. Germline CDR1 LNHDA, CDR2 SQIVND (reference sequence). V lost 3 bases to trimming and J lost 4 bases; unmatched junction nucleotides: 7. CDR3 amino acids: CASSMRTGNVNEKLFF. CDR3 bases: TGTGCCAGTAGTATGCGGACAGGGAACGTTAATGAAAAACTGTTTTTT.

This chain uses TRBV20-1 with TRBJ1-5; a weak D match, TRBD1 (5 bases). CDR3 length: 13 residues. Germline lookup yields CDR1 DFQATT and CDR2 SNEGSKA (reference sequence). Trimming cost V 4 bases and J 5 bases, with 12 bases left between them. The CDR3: CSATRPGDQPQHF. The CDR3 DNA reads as TGCAGTGCTACCCGGCCGGGGGATCAGCCCCAGCATTTT.

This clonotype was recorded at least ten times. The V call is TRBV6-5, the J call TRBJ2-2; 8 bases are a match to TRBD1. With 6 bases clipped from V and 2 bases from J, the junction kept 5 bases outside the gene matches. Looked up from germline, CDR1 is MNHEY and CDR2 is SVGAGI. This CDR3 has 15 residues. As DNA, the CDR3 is TGTGCCAGCAGGGACAGGGCTTTAAACACCGGGGAGCTGTTTTTT. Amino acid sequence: CASRDRALNTGELFF.

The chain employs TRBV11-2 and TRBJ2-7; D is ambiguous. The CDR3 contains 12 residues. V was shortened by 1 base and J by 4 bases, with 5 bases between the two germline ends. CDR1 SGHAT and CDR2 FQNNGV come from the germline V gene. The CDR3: CASSLGRYEQYF. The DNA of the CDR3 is TGTGCCAGCAGCTTAGGCAGATACGAGCAGTACTTC.

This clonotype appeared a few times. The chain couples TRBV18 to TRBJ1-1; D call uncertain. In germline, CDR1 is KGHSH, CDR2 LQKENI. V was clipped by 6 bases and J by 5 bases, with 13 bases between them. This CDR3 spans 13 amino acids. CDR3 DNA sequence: TGTGCCAGCTCCCGAGAGGAAAAGACTGAAGCTTTCTTT. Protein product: CASSREEKTEAFF.

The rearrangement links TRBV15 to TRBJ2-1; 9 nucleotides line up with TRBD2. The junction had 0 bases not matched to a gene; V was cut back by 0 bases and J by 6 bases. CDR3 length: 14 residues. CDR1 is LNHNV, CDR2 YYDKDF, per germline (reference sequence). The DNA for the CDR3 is TGTGCCACCAGCAGAGAACTAGCGGGCAATGAGCAGTTCTTC. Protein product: CATSRELAGNEQFF.

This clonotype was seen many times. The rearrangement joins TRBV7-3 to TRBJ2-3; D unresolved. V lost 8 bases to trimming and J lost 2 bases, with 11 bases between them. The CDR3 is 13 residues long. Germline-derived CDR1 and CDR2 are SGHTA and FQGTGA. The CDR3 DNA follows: TGTGCCAGCCGAAAGGAACCCACAGATACGCAGTATTTT. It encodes CASRKEPTDTQYF. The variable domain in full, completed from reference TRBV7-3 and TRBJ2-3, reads GAGVSQTPSNKVTEKGKYVELRCDPISGHTALYWYRQSLGQGPEFLIYFQGTGAADDSGLPNDRFFAVRPEGSVSTLKIQRTERGDSAVYLCASRKEPTDTQYFGPGTRLTVL.

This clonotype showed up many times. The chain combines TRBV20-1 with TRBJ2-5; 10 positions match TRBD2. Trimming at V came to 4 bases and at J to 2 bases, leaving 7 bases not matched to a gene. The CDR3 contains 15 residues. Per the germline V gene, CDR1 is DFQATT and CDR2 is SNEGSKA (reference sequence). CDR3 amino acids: CSATKGLAEQETQYF. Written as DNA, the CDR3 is TGCAGTGCTACTAAAGGACTAGCGGAACAAGAGACCCAGTACTTC.

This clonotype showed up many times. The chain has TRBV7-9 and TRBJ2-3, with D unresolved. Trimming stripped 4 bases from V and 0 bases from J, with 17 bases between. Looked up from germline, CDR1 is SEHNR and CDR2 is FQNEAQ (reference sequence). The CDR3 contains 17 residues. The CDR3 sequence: CASSSRTFRTSTDTQYF. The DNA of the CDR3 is TGTGCCAGCAGCTCACGGACCTTTCGAACTAGCACAGATACGCAGTATTTT.

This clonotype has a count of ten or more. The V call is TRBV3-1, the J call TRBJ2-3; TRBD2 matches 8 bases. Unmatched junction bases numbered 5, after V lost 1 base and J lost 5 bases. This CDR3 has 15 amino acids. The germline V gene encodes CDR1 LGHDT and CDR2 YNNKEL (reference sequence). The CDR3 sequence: CASSQVSGMVDTQYF. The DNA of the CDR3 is TGTGCCAGCAGCCAAGTTAGCGGGATGGTAGATACGCAGTATTTT.

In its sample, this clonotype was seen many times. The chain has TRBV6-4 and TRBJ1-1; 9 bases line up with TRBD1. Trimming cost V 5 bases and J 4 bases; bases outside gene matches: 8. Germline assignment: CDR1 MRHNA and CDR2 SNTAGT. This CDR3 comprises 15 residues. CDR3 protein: CASSTTGGATTEAFF. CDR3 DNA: TGTGCCAGCAGTACCACAGGGGGCGCGACCACTGAAGCTTTCTTT.

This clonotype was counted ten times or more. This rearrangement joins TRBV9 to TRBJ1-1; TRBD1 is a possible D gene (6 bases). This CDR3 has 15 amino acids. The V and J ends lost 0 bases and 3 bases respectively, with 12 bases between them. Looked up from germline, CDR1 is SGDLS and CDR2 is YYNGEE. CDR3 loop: CASSVGQGRDTEAFF. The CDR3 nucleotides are TGTGCCAGCAGCGTAGGGCAGGGGCGGGACACTGAAGCTTTCTTT. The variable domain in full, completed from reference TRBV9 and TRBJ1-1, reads DSGVTQTPKHLITATGQRVTLRCSPRSGDLSVYWYQQSLDQGLQFLIQYYNGEERAKGNILERFSAQQFPDLHSELNLSSLELGDSALYFCASSVGQGRDTEAFFGQGTRLTVV.

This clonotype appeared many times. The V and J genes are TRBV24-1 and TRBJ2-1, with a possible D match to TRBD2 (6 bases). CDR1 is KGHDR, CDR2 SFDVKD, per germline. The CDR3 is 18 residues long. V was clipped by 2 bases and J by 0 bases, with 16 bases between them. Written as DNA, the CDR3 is TGTGCCACCAGTGATTACCTAACTAGCCCTAGCTCCTACAATGAGCAGTTCTTC. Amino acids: CATSDYLTSPSSYNEQFF.

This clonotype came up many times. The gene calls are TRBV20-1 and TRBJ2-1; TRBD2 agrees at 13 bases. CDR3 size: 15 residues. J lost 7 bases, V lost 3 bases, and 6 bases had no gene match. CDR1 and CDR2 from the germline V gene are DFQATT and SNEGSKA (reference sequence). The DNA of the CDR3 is TGCAGTGCTAGTCGCGGGACTAGCGGGGAGAATGAGCAGTTCTTC. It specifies CSASRGTSGENEQFF.

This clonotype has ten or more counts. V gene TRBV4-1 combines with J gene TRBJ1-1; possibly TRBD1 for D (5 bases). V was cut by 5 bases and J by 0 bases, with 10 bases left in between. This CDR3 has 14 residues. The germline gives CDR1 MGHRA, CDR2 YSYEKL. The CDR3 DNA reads TGCGCCAGCAGCGGGGCCGGGATGAACACTGAAGCTTTCTTT. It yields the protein CASSGAGMNTEAFF.

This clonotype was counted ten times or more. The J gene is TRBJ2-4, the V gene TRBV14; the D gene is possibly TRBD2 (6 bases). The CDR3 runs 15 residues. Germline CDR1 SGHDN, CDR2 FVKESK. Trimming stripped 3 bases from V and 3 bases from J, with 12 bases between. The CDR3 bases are TGTGCCAGCAGCCAGAGGTGGGGAGGCAAAAACATTCAGTACTTC. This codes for CASSQRWGGKNIQYF.

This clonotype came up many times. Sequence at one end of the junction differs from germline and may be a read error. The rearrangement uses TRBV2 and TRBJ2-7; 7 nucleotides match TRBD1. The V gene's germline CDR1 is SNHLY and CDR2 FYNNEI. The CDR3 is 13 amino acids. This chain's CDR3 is CASSEDRDYEQYF. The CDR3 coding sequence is TGTGCCAGCAGCGAAGACAGGGACTACGAGCAGTACTTC.

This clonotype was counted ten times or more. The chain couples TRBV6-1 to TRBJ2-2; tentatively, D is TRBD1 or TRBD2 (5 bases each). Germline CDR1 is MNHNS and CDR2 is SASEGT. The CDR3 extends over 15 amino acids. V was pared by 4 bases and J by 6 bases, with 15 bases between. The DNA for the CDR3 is TGTGCCAGCAGTGGGCTGCAGGGTAGCGCCGGGGAGCTGTTTTTT. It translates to CASSGLQGSAGELFF.

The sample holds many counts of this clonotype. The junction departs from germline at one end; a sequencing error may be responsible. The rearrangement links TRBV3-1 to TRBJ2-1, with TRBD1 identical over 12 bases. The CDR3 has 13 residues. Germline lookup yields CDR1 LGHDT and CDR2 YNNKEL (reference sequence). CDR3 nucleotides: TGTGCCAGCAGCCCCCCGGGACAGGGGGCCTGGCGCTTC. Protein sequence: CASSPPGQGAWRF.